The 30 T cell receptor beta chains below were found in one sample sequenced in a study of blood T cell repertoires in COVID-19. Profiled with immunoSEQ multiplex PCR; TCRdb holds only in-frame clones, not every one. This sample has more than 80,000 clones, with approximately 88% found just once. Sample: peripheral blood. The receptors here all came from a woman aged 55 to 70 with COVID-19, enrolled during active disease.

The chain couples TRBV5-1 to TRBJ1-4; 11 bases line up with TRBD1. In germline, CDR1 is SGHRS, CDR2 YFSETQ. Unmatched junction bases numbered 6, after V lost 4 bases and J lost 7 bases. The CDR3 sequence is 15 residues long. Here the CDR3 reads CASSQAGTGGEKLFF. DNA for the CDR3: TGCGCCAGCAGCCAGGCCGGGACAGGGGGTGAAAAACTGTTTTTT. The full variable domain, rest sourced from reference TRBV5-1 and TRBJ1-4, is KAGVTQTPRYLIKTRGQQVTLSCSPISGHRSVSWYQQTPGQGLQFLFEYFSETQRNKGNFPGRFSGRQFSNSRSEMNVSTLELGDSALYLCASSQAGTGGEKLFFGSGTQLSVL.

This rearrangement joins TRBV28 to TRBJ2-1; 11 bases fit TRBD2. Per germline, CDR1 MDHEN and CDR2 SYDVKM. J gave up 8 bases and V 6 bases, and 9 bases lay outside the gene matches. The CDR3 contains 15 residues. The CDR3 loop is CASSPASGGSDEQFF. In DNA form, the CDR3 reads TGTGCCAGCAGCCCCGCTAGCGGGGGGAGCGATGAGCAGTTCTTC.

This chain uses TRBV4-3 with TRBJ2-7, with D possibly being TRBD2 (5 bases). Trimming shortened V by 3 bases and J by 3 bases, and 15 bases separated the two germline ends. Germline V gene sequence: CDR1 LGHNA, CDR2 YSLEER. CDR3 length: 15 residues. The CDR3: CASSHFPGSLYEQYF. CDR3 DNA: TGCGCCAGCAGCCATTTCCCGGGATCCCTCTACGAGCAGTACTTC.

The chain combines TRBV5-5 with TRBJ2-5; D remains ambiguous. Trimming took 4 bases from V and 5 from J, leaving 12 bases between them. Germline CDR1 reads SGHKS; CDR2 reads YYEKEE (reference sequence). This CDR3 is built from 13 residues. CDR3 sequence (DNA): TGTGCCAGCAGCGTGAGAAACTCTGAGACCCAGTACTTC. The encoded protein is CASSVRNSETQYF.

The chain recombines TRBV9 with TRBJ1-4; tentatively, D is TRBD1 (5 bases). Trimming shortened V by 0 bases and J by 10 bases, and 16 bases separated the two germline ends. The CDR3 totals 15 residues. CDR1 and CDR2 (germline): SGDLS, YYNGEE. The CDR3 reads CASSVGGTSGGKLFF. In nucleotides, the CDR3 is TGTGCCAGCAGCGTAGGGGGGACCTCCGGGGGAAAACTGTTTTTT.

In DNA form, the CDR3 reads TGTGCCAGCAGTGTGGGCAGGGGACCTGAGTATAGCAATCAGCCCCAGCATTTT. Translating it yields CASSVGRGPEYSNQPQHF. The chain has TRBV2 and TRBJ1-5; a possible D gene is TRBD1 (6 bases). CDR3 length: 18 residues. The ends were cut back, 4 bases at V and 0 bases at J, with 19 bases in the middle. Germline-derived CDR1 and CDR2 are SNHLY and FYNNEI.

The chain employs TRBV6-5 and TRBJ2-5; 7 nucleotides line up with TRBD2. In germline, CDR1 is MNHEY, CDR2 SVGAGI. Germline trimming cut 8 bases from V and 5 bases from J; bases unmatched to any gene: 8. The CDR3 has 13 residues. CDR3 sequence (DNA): TGTGCCAGCCGTCCTAGCGGAGGGGAGACCCAGTACTTC. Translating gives CASRPSGGETQYF.

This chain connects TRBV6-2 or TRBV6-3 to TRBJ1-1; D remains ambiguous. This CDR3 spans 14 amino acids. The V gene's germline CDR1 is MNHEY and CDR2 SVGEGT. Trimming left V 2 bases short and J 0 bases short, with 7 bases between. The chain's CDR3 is CASSYLALNTEAFF. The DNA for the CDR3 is TGTGCCAGCAGTTACCTAGCCCTGAACACTGAAGCTTTCTTT.

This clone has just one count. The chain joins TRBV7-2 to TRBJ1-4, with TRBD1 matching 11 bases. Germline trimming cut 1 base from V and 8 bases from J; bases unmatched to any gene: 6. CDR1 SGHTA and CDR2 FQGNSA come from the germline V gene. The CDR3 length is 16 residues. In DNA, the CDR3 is TGTGCCAGCAGCTTAGGCCCTGGGACAGGGGGAGAAAAACTGTTTTTT. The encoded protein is CASSLGPGTGGEKLFF.

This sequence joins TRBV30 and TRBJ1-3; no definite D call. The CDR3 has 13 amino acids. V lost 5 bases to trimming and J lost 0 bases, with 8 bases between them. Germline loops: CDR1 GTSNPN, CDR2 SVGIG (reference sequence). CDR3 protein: CAWDTDSGNTIYF. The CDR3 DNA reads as TGTGCCTGGGACACAGACTCTGGAAACACCATATATTTT.

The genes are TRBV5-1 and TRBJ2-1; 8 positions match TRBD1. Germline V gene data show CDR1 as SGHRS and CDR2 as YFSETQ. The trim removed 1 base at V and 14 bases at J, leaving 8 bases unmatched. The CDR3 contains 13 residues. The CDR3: CASSLSGQGGEFF. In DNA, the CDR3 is TGCGCCAGCAGCTTGAGCGGACAGGGAGGCGAGTTCTTC.

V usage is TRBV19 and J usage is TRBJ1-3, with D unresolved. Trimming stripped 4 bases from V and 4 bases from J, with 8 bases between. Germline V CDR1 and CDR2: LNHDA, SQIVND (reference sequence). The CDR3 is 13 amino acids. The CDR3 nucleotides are TGTGCCAGTAGTACCGGGGAGGGAAACACCATATATTTT. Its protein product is CASSTGEGNTIYF. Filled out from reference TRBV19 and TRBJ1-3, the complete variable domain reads DGGITQSPKYLFRKEGQNVTLSCEQNLNHDAMYWYRQDPGQGLRLIYYSQIVNDFQKGDIAEGYSVSREKKESFPLTVTSAQKNPTAFYLCASSTGEGNTIYFGEGSWLTVV.

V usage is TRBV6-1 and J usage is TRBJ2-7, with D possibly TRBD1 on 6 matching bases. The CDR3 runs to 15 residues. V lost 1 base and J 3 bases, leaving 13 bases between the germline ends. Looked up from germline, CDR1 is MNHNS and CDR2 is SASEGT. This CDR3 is CASSEEQGWFYEQYF. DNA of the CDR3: TGTGCCAGCAGTGAAGAACAGGGATGGTTCTACGAGCAGTACTTC.

CDR3: CASSQGTLNSPLHF. The CDR3 nucleotides read TGTGCCAGCAGCCAAGGGACACTGAATTCACCCCTCCACTTT. The chain employs TRBV3-1 (or the pseudogene TRBV3-2) and TRBJ1-6; perhaps TRBD1 as D (5 bases). CDR3 length: 14 amino acids. Looked up from germline, CDR1 is LGHDT and CDR2 is YNNKEL (reference sequence). Deletions cut 1 base from V and 7 bases from J, with 8 bases between.

The DNA for the CDR3 is TGTGCCTCTGAGACCGGCTCAGGCACTGAAGCTTTCTTT. Translating it yields CASETGSGTEAFF. The chain couples TRBV30 to TRBJ1-1, with no clear D. CDR3 length: 13 amino acids. V was cut by 7 bases and J by 4 bases, with 16 bases left in between. Germline V gives CDR1 GTSNPN, CDR2 SVGIG (reference sequence). The full variable domain, its missing parts supplied by reference TRBV30 and TRBJ1-1, is SQTIHQWPATLVQPVGSPLSLECTVEGTSNPNLYWYRQAAGRGLQLLFYSVGIGQISSEVPQNLSASRPQDRQFILSSKKLLLSDSGFYLCASETGSGTEAFFGQGTRLTVV.

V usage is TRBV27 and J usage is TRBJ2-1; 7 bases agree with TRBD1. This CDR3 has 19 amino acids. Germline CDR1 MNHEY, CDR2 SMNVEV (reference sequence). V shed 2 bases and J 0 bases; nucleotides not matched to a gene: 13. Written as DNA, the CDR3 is TGTGCCAGCAGTTTAAGGGCACCGGGACAGTATGGCTCCTACAATGAGCAGTTCTTC. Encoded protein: CASSLRAPGQYGSYNEQFF.

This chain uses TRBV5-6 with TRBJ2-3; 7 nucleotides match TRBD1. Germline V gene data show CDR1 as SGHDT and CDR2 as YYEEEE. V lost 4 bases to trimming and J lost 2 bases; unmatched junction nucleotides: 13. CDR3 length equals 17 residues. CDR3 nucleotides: TGTGCCAGCAGCCCGGTCGACAGGGCTGAATCCACAGATACGCAGTATTTT. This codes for CASSPVDRAESTDTQYF.

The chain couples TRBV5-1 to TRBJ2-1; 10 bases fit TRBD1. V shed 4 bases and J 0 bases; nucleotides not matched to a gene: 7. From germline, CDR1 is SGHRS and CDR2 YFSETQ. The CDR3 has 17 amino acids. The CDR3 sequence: CASSRTGGLSSYNEQFF. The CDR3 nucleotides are TGCGCCAGCAGCCGGACAGGGGGGCTTAGCTCCTACAATGAGCAGTTCTTC. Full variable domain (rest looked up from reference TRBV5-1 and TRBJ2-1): KAGVTQTPRYLIKTRGQQVTLSCSPISGHRSVSWYQQTPGQGLQFLFEYFSETQRNKGNFPGRFSGRQFSNSRSEMNVSTLELGDSALYLCASSRTGGLSSYNEQFFGPGTRLTVL.

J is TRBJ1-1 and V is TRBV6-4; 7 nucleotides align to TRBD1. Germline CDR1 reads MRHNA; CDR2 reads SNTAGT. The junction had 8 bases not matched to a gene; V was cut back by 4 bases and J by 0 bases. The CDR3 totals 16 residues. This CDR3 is CASSATQGTMNTEAFF. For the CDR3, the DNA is TGTGCCAGCAGTGCCACACAGGGGACCATGAACACTGAAGCTTTCTTT.

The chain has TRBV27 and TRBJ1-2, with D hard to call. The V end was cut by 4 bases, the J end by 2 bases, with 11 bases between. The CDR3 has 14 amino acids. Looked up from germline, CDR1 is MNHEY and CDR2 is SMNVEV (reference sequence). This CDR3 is CASSSGGQNYGYTF. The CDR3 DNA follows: TGTGCCAGCAGTTCGGGAGGGCAGAACTATGGCTACACCTTC.

CDR3 sequence (DNA): TGTGCCAGCAGAAAAGTTGGACAGAATAATTCACCCCTCCACTTT. Translated, it gives CASRKVGQNNSPLHF. This chain joins TRBV6-5 and TRBJ1-6, with D possibly TRBD1 on 6 matching bases. CDR1 is MNHEY and CDR2 is SVGAGI in the germline V gene. This CDR3 comprises 15 residues. V lost 6 bases, J lost 5 bases, and 14 bases lay in between.

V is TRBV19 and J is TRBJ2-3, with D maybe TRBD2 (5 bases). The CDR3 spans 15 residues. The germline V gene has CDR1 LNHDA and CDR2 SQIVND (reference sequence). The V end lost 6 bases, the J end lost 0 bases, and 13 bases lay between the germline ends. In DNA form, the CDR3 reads TGTGCCAGTAGCCGACTATTCCCTAGCACAGATACGCAGTATTTT. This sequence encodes CASSRLFPSTDTQYF.

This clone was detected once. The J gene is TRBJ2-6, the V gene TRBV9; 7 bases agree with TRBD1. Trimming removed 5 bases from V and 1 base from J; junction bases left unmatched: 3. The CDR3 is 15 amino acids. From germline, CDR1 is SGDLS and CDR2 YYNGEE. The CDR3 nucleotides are TGTGCCAGCAGTGTACAGGGGTCTGGGGCCAACGTCCTGACTTTC. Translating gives CASSVQGSGANVLTF.

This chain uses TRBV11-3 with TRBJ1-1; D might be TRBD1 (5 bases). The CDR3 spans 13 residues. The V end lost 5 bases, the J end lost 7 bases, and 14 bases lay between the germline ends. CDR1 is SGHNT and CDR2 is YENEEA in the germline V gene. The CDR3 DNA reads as TGTGCCAGCAGCCCCGCGGGGGGTGGTGAAGCTTTCTTT. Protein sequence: CASSPAGGGEAFF.

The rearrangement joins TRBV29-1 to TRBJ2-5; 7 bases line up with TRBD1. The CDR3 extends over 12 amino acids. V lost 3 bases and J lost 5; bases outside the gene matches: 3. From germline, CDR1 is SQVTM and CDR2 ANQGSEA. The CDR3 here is CSVDPTGETQYF. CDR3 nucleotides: TGCAGCGTTGATCCGACAGGGGAGACCCAGTACTTC. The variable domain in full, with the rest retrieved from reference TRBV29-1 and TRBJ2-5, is SAVISQKPSRDICQRGTSLTIQCQVDSQVTMMFWYRQQPGQSLTLIATANQGSEATYESGFVIDKFPISRPNLTFSTLTVSNMSPEDSSIYLCSVDPTGETQYFGPGTRLLVL.

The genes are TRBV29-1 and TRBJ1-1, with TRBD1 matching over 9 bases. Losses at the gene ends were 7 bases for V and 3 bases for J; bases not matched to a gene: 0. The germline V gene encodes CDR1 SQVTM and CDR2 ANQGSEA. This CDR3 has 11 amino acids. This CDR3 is CSGDRDTEAFF. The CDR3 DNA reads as TGCAGCGGGGACAGGGACACTGAAGCTTTCTTT.

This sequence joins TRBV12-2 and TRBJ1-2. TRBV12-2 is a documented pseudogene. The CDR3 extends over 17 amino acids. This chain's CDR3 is CASRTCGGPGYYYGYTF. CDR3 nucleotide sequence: TGTGCAAGTCGGACTTGCGGGGGGCCGGGGTACTATTATGGCTACACCTTC.

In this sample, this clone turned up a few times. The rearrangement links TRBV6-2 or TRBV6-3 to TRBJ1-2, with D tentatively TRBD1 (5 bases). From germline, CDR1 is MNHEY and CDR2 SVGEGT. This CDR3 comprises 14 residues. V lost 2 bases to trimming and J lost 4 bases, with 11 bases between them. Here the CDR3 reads CASSYGRTSYGYTF. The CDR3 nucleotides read TGTGCCAGCAGTTACGGTAGGACAAGCTATGGCTACACCTTC.

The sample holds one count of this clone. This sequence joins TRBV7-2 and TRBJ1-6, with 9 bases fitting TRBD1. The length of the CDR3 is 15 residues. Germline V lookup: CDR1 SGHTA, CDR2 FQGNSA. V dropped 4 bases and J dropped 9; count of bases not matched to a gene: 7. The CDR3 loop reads CASSSDRGWGSPLHF. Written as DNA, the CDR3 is TGTGCCAGCAGCTCGGACAGGGGATGGGGTTCACCCCTCCACTTT.

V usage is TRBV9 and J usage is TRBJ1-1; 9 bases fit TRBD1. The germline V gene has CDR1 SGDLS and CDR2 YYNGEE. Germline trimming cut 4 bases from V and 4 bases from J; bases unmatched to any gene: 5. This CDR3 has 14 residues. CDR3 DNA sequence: TGTGCCAGCAGCCCAAGACAGGGGGTCACTGAAGCTTTCTTT. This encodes CASSPRQGVTEAFF.